This TCR beta chain was identified in a study of T cell responses to AZD1222 COVID-19 vaccine. This clone was found once. Its antigen is as yet unknown. Profiling relied on immunoSEQ multiplex PCR, and the TCRdb table lists in-frame clones only, not all of them. This sample has more than 85,000 clones, with 80% to 90% found just once. General study points: Per reports, nearly half of all spike-specific TCRs target regions that are unmutated in variants. Spike-spanning, vaccine-associated CD4 TCRs were dominant at 160-218 and 743-854. Clonal diversity may have been underestimated in mostly white British donors.

The CDR3 contains 14 residues. With 6 bases removed from V and 6 bases from J, the gap between germline ends came to 17 bases. Germline V gene lookup returns CDR1 SEHNR and CDR2 FQNEAQ (reference sequence). The TCR sequence derives from an adult in good health. The chain is built from TRBV7-9 and TRBJ2-5, with D perhaps TRBD1 (6 bases). The sample here was peripheral blood, taken on day 0 of AZD1222 vaccination. The CDR3 reads CASSFDGDKKTQYF. The CDR3 DNA reads as TGTGCCAGCAGTTTCGACGGGGACAAGAAGACCCAGTACTTC.